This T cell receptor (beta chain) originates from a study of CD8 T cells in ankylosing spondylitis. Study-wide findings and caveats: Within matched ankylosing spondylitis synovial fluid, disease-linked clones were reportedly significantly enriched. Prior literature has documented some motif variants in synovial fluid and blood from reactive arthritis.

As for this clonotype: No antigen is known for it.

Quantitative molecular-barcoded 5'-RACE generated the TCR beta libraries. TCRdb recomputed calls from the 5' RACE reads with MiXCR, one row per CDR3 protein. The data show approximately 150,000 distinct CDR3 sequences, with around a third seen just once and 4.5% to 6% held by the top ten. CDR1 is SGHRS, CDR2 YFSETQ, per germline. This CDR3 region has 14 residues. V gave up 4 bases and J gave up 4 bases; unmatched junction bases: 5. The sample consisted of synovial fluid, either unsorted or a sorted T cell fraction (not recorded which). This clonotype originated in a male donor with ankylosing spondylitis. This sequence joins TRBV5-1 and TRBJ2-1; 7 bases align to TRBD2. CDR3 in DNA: TGCGCCAGCAGCGTCGACGGGGGGTACAATGAGCAGTTCTTC. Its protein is CASSVDGGYNEQFF.